The T cell receptor (beta chain) under discussion was sequenced for a study of T cells after yellow fever vaccination (dated by TCRdb to the late 2010s). Describing the broader study: The SMART-Seq v4 Ultra Low Input RNA kit was used to prepare libraries from fractions with low cell numbers. To follow T-cell clones before and after both primary and booster YFV17D yellow fever vaccination, bulk TCR alpha and beta repertoires underwent longitudinal sequencing. Two healthy male donors, one aged 18 to 30 and one aged 30 to 39 years, made up the cohort. Blood was drawn at multiple timepoints before and after primary and secondary immunization, with bulk PBMC replicates and cell subsets isolated. The research as a whole found: Because only a couple of donors were included in the study, the extent to which the findings can be generalized is limited. A small share of clonotypes was detected in both CD4 and CD8 compartments, with the overlap likely arising from convergent recombination. Compared with the primary T-cell response, the secondary T-cell response was weaker but faster, peaking on day 5 rather than day 15. After the booster, most of the clones that had expanded following primary vaccination were detected again (around 95% of CD4 and 88% of CD8), which suggests that memory was broadly maintained. FACS-sorted repertoires could contain abundant contaminating clonotypes from the bulk population, so computational filtering was required.

What the treatment or condition label conveys for this sample: live attenuated yellow fever vaccine strain. At every blood-draw timepoint, two biological replicates of bulk PBMCs were collected. A standard Ficoll-Paque protocol was used to isolate PBMCs from peripheral blood. TriZol was used to extract RNA from bulk PBMCs, from CD4 and CD8 fractions, and from dextramer-positive and dextramer-negative fractions. TCR cDNA was synthesized by 5'RACE template switching, through which a universal primer site and unique molecular identifiers were introduced. Priming for cDNA synthesis came from both the TCR alpha and TCR beta constant segments. Library amplification involved two PCR steps, and the second step added sample barcodes and sequencing adapters. Sequencing of libraries was done on Illumina HiSeq 2500 (2x100 bp) or NovaSeq (2x150 bp). From the authors' description of their analysis: MIGEC handled demultiplexing of reads and collapsing into UMI consensus sequences, while MiXCR performed V(D)J alignment. Using edgeR on replicate PBMC samples, clonotypes were called vaccine-responding if FDR was below 0.01 and the log2 fold change was above 5 up to day 15. Each bulk clonotype received a CD4 or CD8 identity based on whether the sequenced CD4 or CD8 repertoire contained that clonotype at higher abundance. Using fastp at Q25 and MiXCR, TCRdb reprocessed the public reads and kept productive beta chains. All rows with the same CDR3 protein become a single entry with the most common DNA and genes. V and J calls and clone size were set by TCRdb, not the authors. The sample contains 500,000 to 650,000 distinct CDR3 sequences, about 17% of them found a single time. Of the sample, roughly 17% falls within the top ten clones.

On this clonotype itself: Which antigen it targets is not known. Qualities for individual bases were not recorded, and no much larger clone is one base off.

V loses 6 bases at its end and J loses 2 bases; junction bases beyond the gene matches: 5. The germline V gene yields SGHTA for CDR1 and FQGNSA for CDR2. The CDR3 contains 15 residues, cysteine and phenylalanine counted. Left in the record is the CDR3 DNA by itself, 45 bases read in frame from the first base. The material was PBMCs, obtained 5 days after the first yellow fever vaccination. In this chain, TRBV7-2 is recombined with TRBJ2-3; 10 central bases correspond to TRBD2. This TCR was recovered from a young man who received the YFV17D yellow fever vaccine. The sequenced DNA is TGTGCCAGCAGTCACCTAGCGGGGGACACAGATACGCAGTATTTT. It translates as CASSHLAGDTDTQYF. With all but the CDR3 taken from the reference TRBV7-2 and TRBJ2-3 genes, the full variable domain is: GAGVSQSPSNKVTEKGKDVELRCDPISGHTALYWYRQSLGQGLEFLIYFQGNSAPDKSGLPSDRFSAERTGGSVSTLTIQRTQQEDSAVYLCASSHLAGDTDTQYFGPGTRLTVL.